The 22 T cell receptor beta chains below come from one sample, sequenced in a study of T cell responses to AZD1222 COVID-19 vaccine. Using immunoSEQ multiplex PCR, the repertoire was profiled, and TCRdb retains in-frame clones only, with some absent. The sample lists approximately 170,000 clones, around nine tenths occurring once. Sequencing was performed on peripheral blood, taken 28 days after the second AZD1222 dose. These receptors all come from an adult who received the AZD1222 COVID-19 vaccine.

The chain joins TRBV7-2 to TRBJ1-2, with TRBD1 matching 7 bases. The germline CDR1 and CDR2 sequences are SGHTA and FQGNSA. This CDR3 is built from 14 residues. Trimming cost V 5 bases and J 8 bases; bases outside gene matches: 11. CDR3: CASSPWGQNGGYTF. In DNA, the CDR3 is TGTGCCAGCAGCCCGTGGGGACAGAACGGCGGCTACACCTTC.

This clone was observed a single time. V is TRBV6-2 or TRBV6-3 and J is TRBJ2-7; D is possibly TRBD1 or TRBD2 (5 bases each). The germline V gene encodes CDR1 MNHEY and CDR2 SVGEGT. Trimming pared 5 bases from V and 5 bases from J, leaving 7 bases between. This CDR3 region has 11 residues. The CDR3 region has the DNA TGTGCCAGCAGTAGGGGAGACGAGCAGTACTTC. Translating gives CASSRGDEQYF.

This sequence joins TRBV2 and TRBJ1-2; 9 nucleotides line up with TRBD1. V lost 6 bases and J lost 10; bases outside the gene matches: 9. Germline V gene sequence: CDR1 SNHLY, CDR2 FYNNEI. CDR3 length equals 13 residues. The CDR3 DNA reads as TGTGCCAGCAGAGTTTCGGGACAGGGTGACTACACCTTC. Amino acid sequence: CASRVSGQGDYTF.

This chain uses TRBV15 with TRBJ1-1, with a tentative D call TRBD1 (5 bases). The V end lost 3 bases, the J end lost 2 bases, and 10 bases lay between the germline ends. Germline CDR1 reads LNHNV; CDR2 reads YYDKDF (reference sequence). The CDR3 is 14 residues long. The CDR3 sequence is CATSSGTDNTEAFF. CDR3 bases: TGTGCCACCAGCAGCGGGACGGACAACACTGAAGCTTTCTTT.

The chain couples TRBV18 to TRBJ2-7, with D maybe TRBD2 (6 bases). CDR1 is KGHSH and CDR2 is LQKENI in the germline V gene. The CDR3 contains 15 residues. The V and J ends lost 3 bases and 6 bases respectively, with 18 bases between them. Written as DNA, the CDR3 is TGTGCCAGCTCACCTTCGGGGGATCTATATGGCGAGCAGTACTTC. Protein product: CASSPSGDLYGEQYF.

This chain links TRBV3-1 (or the pseudogene TRBV3-2) with TRBJ1-1; D might be TRBD1 (5 bases). The ends were cut back, 2 bases at V and 1 base at J, with 8 bases in the middle. Looked up from germline, CDR1 is LGHDT and CDR2 is YNNKEL (reference sequence). The CDR3 spans 14 residues. The CDR3 DNA reads TGTGCCAGCAGCCAAACCGGGACGAACACTGAAGCTTTCTTT. This sequence encodes CASSQTGTNTEAFF.

The V gene is TRBV7-9, the J gene TRBJ1-1; tentative D call: TRBD1 (5 bases). The V and J ends lost 1 base and 6 bases respectively, with 9 bases between them. The germline CDR1 and CDR2 sequences are SEHNR and FQNEAQ (reference sequence). The CDR3 consists of 13 residues. The CDR3 DNA reads TGTGCCAGCAGCTTAGTCGGGGGTGCTGAAGCTTTCTTT. This gives the protein CASSLVGGAEAFF.

The V call is TRBV5-1, the J call TRBJ1-4; D gene ambiguous. Germline loops: CDR1 SGHRS, CDR2 YFSETQ. V was shortened by 7 bases and J by 7 bases, with 20 bases between the two germline ends. The CDR3 length is 15 residues. The DNA for the CDR3 is TGCGCCAGCGGGCCGACCGGACTAAGAGGTGAAAAACTGTTTTTT. Its protein product is CASGPTGLRGEKLFF.

The V call is TRBV25-1, the J call TRBJ1-5; D call uncertain. In germline, CDR1 is MGHDK, CDR2 SYGVNS. V lost 3 bases, J lost 2 bases, and 8 bases lay in between. The CDR3 has 14 residues. The CDR3 spells CASSDGFGNQPQHF. The CDR3 DNA reads TGTGCCAGCAGTGATGGATTCGGCAATCAGCCCCAGCATTTT.

The chain employs TRBV3-1 (or the pseudogene TRBV3-2) and TRBJ1-6; D is unclear. The CDR3 covers 13 residues. Deletions cut 1 base from V and 9 bases from J, with 7 bases between. CDR1 and CDR2 (germline): LGHDT, YNNKEL (reference sequence). CDR3 DNA: TGTGCCAGCAGCCAAGTTTCGGGTTCACCCCTCCACTTT. Translated, it gives CASSQVSGSPLHF.

The J gene is TRBJ1-6, the V gene TRBV7-8, with D possibly TRBD1 on 5 matching bases. The germline V gene has CDR1 SGHVS and CDR2 FQNEAQ. Trimming removed 1 base at V and 3 bases at J, with 10 bases between. The CDR3 consists of 16 residues. The CDR3 spells CASSLGGRSYNSPLHF. DNA of the CDR3: TGTGCCAGCAGCTTAGGGGGCCGCAGCTATAATTCACCCCTCCACTTT.

The V gene is TRBV4-3, the J gene TRBJ2-7; maybe TRBD1 (6 bases). Trimming pared 0 bases from V and 4 bases from J, leaving 19 bases between. The CDR3 is made up of 17 amino acids. Germline values: CDR1 LGHNA, CDR2 YSLEER. CDR3 region: CASSQDRDTLSPYEQYF. Here the CDR3 DNA reads TGCGCCAGCAGCCAAGATCGGGACACCCTGTCCCCATACGAGCAGTACTTC.

The chain joins TRBV11-2 to TRBJ2-7, with D unresolved. The CDR3 has 14 amino acids. With 1 base removed from V and 2 bases from J, the gap between germline ends came to 9 bases. Germline values: CDR1 SGHAT, CDR2 FQNNGV. The CDR3 protein is CASSLVWRTYEQYF. DNA for the CDR3: TGTGCCAGCAGCTTAGTTTGGCGTACCTACGAGCAGTACTTC.

V gene TRBV5-4 combines with J gene TRBJ1-2, with 11 bases lining up with TRBD1. Per the germline V gene, CDR1 is SGHNT and CDR2 is YYREEE (reference sequence). This CDR3 has 14 amino acids. V lost 4 bases, J lost 5 bases, and 4 bases stayed unmatched. CDR3 residues: CASSPGQGVYGYTF. Here the CDR3 DNA reads TGTGCCAGCAGCCCGGGACAGGGGGTTTATGGCTACACCTTC.

The V gene is TRBV5-6, the J gene TRBJ2-1; a possible D gene is TRBD1 (5 bases). CDR1 is SGHDT and CDR2 is YYEEEE in the germline V gene. The germline V and J ends were trimmed by 3 bases and 7 bases, with 17 bases remaining between them. The CDR3 spans 15 residues. CDR3 sequence: CASSSSGLFGNEQFF. The CDR3 DNA reads TGTGCCAGCAGCTCGTCAGGGCTTTTCGGTAATGAGCAGTTCTTC.

Written as DNA, the CDR3 is TGTGCCAGCAGTGAAGCTGGGGAGGTCACTGAAGCTTTCTTT. The encoded protein is CASSEAGEVTEAFF. The J gene is TRBJ1-1, the V gene TRBV6-1, with D hard to call. V lost 0 bases to trimming and J lost 4 bases, with 9 bases between them. The length of the CDR3 is 14 residues. CDR1 and CDR2 (germline): MNHNS, SASEGT.

The chain links TRBV9 to TRBJ1-6, with 7 bases that match TRBD1. V was clipped by 2 bases and J by 8 bases; unmatched bases: 4. The CDR3 totals 14 residues. CDR1 and CDR2 from the germline V gene are SGDLS and YYNGEE. CDR3: CASSVDRVDSPLHF. CDR3 nucleotide sequence: TGTGCCAGCAGCGTTGACAGGGTGGATTCACCCCTCCACTTT.

V usage is TRBV5-6 and J usage is TRBJ2-7, with 7 bases identical to TRBD2. The CDR3 has 17 amino acids. Trimming at V came to 4 bases and at J to 1 base, leaving 14 bases not matched to a gene. The germline CDR1 and CDR2 sequences are SGHDT and YYEEEE. CDR3 protein: CASSPAFVGGKSYEQYF. In DNA form, the CDR3 reads TGTGCCAGCAGCCCGGCCTTTGTCGGGGGGAAGTCCTACGAGCAGTACTTC. Full variable domain (remainder filled in from reference TRBV5-6 and TRBJ2-7): DAGVTQSPTHLIKTRGQQVTLRCSPKSGHDTVSWYQQALGQGPQFIFQYYEEEERQRGNFPDRFSGHQFPNYSSELNVNALLLGDSALYLCASSPAFVGGKSYEQYFGPGTRLTVT.

This rearrangement joins TRBV5-1 to TRBJ2-1; D is perhaps TRBD1 or TRBD2 (5 bases each). Germline loops: CDR1 SGHRS, CDR2 YFSETQ. V was cut by 4 bases and J by 2 bases, with 16 bases left in between. The CDR3 runs 16 residues. In nucleotides, the CDR3 is TGCGCCAGCAGCCTGGGGGTAGACGACACCTACAATGAGCAGTTCTTC. Translated, it gives CASSLGVDDTYNEQFF.

V is TRBV5-5 and J is TRBJ1-2; TRBD1 agrees at 8 bases. CDR3 length: 13 residues. Germline V gene data show CDR1 as SGHKS and CDR2 as YYEKEE (reference sequence). The junction had 7 bases not matched to a gene; V was cut back by 4 bases and J by 8 bases. CDR3 sequence reads: CASSLTGARGYTF. CDR3 nucleotides: TGTGCCAGCAGCCTGACAGGGGCACGGGGCTACACCTTC.

The chain combines TRBV4-3 with TRBJ1-2; TRBD1 matches at 8 bases. V lost 5 bases, J lost 3 bases, and 8 bases stayed unmatched. This CDR3 is built from 15 residues. Germline CDR1 is LGHNA and CDR2 is YSLEER. CDR3 in DNA: TGCGCCAGCAGCAACAGGGGGAATAACGACTATGGCTACACCTTC. This gives the protein CASSNRGNNDYGYTF.

The chain couples TRBV4-1 to TRBJ2-2, with D possibly being TRBD1 (6 bases). This CDR3 spans 18 amino acids. The ends were cut back, 6 bases at V and 2 bases at J, with 22 bases in the middle. Looked up from germline, CDR1 is MGHRA and CDR2 is YSYEKL. The CDR3 DNA sequence: TGCGCCAGCAGAAATTTACAGACAGGTCTTCGAAACACCGGGGAGCTGTTTTTT. As protein: CASRNLQTGLRNTGELFF.